This T cell receptor (beta chain) was captured by sequencing in a study of blood T cell repertoires in COVID-19. At the level of the study: Donors in the United States, Italy and Spain gave samples during acute or convalescent COVID-19. PBMCs, B-cell-depleted T cells, or T cells were the source of the cDNA or gDNA that made up the material.

Germline values: CDR1 MGHRA, CDR2 YSYEKL. J lost 0 bases, V lost 0 bases, and 4 bases had no gene match. CDR3 length: 17 amino acids. Cohort 3 donors counted as recovered after two negative PCRs, clearance, or resolved symptoms. Methods used by the authors: Estimation of nucleated cell counts was performed using reference gene primer amplification. TCRdb keeps only in-frame clones here, not all; method: immunoSEQ multiplex PCR. V and J calls and clone size come straight from that table; D and trimming were deduced from the DNA. The sample lists roughly 310,000 clones, over 85% seen once, with 2% to 3% in the top ten.

The sample taken for sequencing was PBMCs or T cells enriched from blood (not recorded which). This chain joins TRBV4-1 and TRBJ2-3, with TRBD2 matching over 9 bases. This clonotype was obtained from a man in his sixties who had recovered from COVID-19. CDR3 region: CASSQDLREGSTDTQYF. CDR3 coding DNA: TGCGCCAGCAGCCAAGATCTGCGGGAGGGGAGCACAGATACGCAGTATTTT.